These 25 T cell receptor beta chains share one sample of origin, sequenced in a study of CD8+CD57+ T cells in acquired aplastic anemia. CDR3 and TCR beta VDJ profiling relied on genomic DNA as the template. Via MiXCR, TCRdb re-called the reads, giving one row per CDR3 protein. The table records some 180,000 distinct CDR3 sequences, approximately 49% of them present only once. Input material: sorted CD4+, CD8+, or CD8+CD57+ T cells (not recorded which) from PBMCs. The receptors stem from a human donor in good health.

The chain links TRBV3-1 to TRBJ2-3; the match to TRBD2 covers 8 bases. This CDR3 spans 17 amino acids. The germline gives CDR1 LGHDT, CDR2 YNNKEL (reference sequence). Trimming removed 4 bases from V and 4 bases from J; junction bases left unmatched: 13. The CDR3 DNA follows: TGTGCCAGCAGCCCATACCAAACCGGGACTAGGGCAGATACGCAGTATTTT. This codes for CASSPYQTGTRADTQYF.

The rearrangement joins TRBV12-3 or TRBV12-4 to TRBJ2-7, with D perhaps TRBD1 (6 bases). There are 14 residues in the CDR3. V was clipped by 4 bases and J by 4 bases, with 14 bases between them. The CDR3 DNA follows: TGTGCCAGCAGTTCCAACAGGGAAAGGTACGAGCAGTACTTC. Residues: CASSSNRERYEQYF.

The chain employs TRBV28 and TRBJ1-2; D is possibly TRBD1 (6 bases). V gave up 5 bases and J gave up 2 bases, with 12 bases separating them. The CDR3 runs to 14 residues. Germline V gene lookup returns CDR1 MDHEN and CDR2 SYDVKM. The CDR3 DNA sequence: TGTGCCAGCAGTACGGACAGCGGAAACTATGGCTACACCTTC. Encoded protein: CASSTDSGNYGYTF.

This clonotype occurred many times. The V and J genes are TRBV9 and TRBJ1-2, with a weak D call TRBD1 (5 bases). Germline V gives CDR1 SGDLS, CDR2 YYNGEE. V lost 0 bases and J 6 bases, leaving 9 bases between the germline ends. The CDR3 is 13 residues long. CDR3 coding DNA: TGTGCCAGCAGCGTAGAGGCAGGGCATGGCTACACCTTC. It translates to CASSVEAGHGYTF.

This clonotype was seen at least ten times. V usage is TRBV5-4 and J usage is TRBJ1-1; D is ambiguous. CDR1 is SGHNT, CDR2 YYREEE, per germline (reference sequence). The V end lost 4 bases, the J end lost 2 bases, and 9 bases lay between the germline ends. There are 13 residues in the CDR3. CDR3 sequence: CASSPGPNTEAFF. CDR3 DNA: TGTGCCAGCAGCCCCGGTCCTAACACTGAAGCTTTCTTT.

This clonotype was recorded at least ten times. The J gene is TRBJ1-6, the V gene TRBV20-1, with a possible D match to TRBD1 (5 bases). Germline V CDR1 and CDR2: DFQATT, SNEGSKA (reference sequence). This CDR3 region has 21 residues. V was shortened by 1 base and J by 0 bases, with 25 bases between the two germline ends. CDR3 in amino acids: CSARAPAQGRGPSSYNSPLHF. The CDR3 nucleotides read TGCAGTGCTAGAGCCCCCGCGCAGGGTAGGGGCCCTAGCTCCTATAATTCACCCCTCCACTTT.

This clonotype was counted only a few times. The CDR3, as DNA: TGTGCCAGTAGTATCCACATCGCGATGCGGGATGAGCAGTTCTTC. Amino acid sequence: CASSIHIAMRDEQFF. The chain couples TRBV19 to TRBJ2-1; possibly TRBD2 for D (5 bases). Deletions cut 3 bases from V and 8 bases from J, with 17 bases between. The CDR3 extends over 15 amino acids. Germline V gene data show CDR1 as LNHDA and CDR2 as SQIVND (reference sequence).

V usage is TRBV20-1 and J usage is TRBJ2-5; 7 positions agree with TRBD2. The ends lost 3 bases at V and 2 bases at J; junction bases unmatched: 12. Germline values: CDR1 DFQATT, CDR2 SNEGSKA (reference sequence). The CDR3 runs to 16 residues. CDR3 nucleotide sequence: TGCAGTGCTAGGGCTTCTAGCGGAGCCTTACAAGAGACCCAGTACTTC. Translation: CSARASSGALQETQYF.

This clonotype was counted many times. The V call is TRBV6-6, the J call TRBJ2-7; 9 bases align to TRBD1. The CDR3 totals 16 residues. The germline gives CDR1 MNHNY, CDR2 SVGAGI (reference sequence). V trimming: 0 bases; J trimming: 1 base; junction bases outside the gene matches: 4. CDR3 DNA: TGTGCCAGCAGTTACTCACCGGGGACAGGGTCCTACGAGCAGTACTTC. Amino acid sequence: CASSYSPGTGSYEQYF.

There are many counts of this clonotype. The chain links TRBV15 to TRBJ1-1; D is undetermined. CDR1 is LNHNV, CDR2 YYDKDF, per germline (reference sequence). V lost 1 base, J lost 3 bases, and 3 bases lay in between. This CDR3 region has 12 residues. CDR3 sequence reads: CATSRGYTEAFF. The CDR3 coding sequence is TGTGCCACCAGCAGAGGGTACACTGAAGCTTTCTTT.

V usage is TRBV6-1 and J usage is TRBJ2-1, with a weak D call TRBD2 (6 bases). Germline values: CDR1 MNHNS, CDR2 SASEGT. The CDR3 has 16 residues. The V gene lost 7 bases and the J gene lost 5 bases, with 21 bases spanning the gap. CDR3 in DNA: TGTGCCAGCAATCCACGGGATGTGGTAGCGGACAATGAGCAGTTCTTC. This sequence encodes CASNPRDVVADNEQFF.

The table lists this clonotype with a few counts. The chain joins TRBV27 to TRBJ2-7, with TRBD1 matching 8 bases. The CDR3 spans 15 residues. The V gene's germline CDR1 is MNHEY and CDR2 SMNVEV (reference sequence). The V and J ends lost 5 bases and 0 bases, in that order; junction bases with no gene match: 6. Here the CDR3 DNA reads TGTGCCAGCAGTACTACAGGGGGGCGCTCCTACGAGCAGTACTTC. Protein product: CASSTTGGRSYEQYF.

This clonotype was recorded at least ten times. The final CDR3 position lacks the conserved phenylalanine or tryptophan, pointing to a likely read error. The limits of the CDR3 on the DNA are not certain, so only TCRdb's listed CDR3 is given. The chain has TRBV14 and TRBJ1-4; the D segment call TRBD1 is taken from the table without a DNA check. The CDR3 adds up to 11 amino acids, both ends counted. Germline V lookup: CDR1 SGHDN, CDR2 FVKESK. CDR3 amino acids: CASSQGTGFIL.

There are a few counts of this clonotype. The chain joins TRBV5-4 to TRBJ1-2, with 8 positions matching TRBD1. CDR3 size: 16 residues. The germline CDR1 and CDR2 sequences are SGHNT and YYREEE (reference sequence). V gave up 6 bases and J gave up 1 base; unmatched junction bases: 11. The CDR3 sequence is CASNSTGADFNYGYTF. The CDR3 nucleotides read TGTGCCAGCAACTCGACAGGGGCGGACTTTAACTATGGCTACACCTTC. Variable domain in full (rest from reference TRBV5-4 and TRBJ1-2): ETGVTQSPTHLIKTRGQQVTLRCSSQSGHNTVSWYQQALGQGPQFIFQYYREEENGRGNFPPRFSGLQFPNYSSELNVNALELDDSALYLCASNSTGADFNYGYTFGSGTRLTVV.

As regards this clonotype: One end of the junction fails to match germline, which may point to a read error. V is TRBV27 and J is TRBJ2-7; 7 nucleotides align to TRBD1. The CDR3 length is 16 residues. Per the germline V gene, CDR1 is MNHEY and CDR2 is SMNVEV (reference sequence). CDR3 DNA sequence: TGTGCCGGCAGTTTACTCCCTGGACAGGTCTCCTACGAGCAGTACTTC. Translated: CAGSLLPGQVSYEQYF.

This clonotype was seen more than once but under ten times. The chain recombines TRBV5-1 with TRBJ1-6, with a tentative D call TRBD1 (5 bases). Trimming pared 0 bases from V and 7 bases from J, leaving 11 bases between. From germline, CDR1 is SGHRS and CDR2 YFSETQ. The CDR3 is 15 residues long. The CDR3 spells CASSLEGHGNSPLHF. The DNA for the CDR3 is TGCGCCAGCAGCTTGGAAGGACACGGCAATTCACCCCTCCACTTT.

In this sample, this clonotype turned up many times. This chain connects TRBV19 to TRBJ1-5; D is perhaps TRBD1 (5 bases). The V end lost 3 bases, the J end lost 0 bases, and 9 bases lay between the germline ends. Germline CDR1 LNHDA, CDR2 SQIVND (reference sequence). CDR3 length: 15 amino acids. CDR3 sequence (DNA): TGTGCCAGTAGTATCGGGACGGTTAGCAATCAGCCCCAGCATTTT. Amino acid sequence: CASSIGTVSNQPQHF.

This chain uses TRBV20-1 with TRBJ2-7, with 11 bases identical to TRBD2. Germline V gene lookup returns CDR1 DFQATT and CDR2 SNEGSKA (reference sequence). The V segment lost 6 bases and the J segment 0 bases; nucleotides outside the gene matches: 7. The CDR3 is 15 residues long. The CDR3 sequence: CSATRLAGRSYEQYF. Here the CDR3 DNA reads TGCAGTGCAACTAGACTAGCGGGGCGCTCCTACGAGCAGTACTTC.

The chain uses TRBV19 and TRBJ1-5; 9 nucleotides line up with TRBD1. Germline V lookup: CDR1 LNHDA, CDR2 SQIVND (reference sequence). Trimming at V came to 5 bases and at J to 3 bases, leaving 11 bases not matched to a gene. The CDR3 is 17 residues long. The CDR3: CASSLAWTGANNQPQHF. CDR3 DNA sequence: TGTGCCAGTAGTCTGGCCTGGACAGGGGCGAACAATCAGCCCCAGCATTTT.

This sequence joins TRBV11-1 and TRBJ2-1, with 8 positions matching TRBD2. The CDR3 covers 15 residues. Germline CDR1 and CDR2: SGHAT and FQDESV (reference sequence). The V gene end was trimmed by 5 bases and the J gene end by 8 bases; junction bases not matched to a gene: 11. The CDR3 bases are TGTGCCAGCAGCCTTGGAGTAGCGGGAACGGATGAGCAGTTCTTC. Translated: CASSLGVAGTDEQFF.

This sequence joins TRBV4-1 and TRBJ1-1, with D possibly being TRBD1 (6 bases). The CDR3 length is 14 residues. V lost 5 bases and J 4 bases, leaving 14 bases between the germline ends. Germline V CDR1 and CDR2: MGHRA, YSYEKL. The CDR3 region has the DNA TGCGCCAGCAGCTTCAACCCCAGGGGCACTGAAGCTTTCTTT. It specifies CASSFNPRGTEAFF.

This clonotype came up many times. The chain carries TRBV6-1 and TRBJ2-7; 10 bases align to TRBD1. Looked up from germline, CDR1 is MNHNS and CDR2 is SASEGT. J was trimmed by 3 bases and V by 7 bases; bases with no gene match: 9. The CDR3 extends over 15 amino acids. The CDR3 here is CASTNSGTGVYEQYF. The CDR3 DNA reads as TGTGCCAGCACGAACTCCGGGACAGGGGTCTACGAGCAGTACTTC.

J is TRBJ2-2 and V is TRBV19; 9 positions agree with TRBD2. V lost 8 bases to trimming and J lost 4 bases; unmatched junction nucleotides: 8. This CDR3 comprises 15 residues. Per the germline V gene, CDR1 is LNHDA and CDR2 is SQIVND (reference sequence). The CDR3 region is CASLGASGTTGELFF. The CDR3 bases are TGTGCCAGTCTAGGGGCTAGCGGGACCACCGGGGAGCTGTTTTTT.

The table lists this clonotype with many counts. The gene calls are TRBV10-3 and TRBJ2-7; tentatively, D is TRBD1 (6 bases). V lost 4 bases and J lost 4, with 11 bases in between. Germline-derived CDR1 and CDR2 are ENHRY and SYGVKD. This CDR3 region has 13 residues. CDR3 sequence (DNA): TGTGCCATCAGTGCGACAGGATTATACGAGCAGTACTTC. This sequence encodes CAISATGLYEQYF.

The CDR3 nucleotides read TGCGCCAGCAGCTATGGACAGGCGACAGGCAATGAGCAGTTCTTC. Amino acids: CASSYGQATGNEQFF. The rearrangement uses TRBV5-1 and TRBJ2-1; TRBD1 matches 7 bases. This CDR3 spans 15 amino acids. Germline lookup yields CDR1 SGHRS and CDR2 YFSETQ. The junction had 9 bases not matched to a gene; V was cut back by 3 bases and J by 6 bases.